What follows describes a single T cell receptor beta chain. TCRdb's copy holds only in-frame clones and misses some; the assay was immunoSEQ multiplex PCR. The top ten hold under 20% of the sample, which has 50,000 to 65,000 clones, about four fifths seen once. The data were taken from a study of a mutant IDH1 vaccine in newly diagnosed glioma. The time point here: baseline, week 1 (first vaccination visit). Specified treatment: pre-vaccination baseline after standard-of-care therapy. This CDR3 has 16 amino acids. V was pared by 6 bases and J by 1 base, with 18 bases between. CDR1 is LNHDA and CDR2 is SQIVND in the germline V gene (reference sequence).

The sample was PBMCs, taken from a glioma patient treated with radiotherapy, temozolomide or both. V and J are TRBV19 and TRBJ1-1; possibly TRBD1 for D (5 bases). The sequence came from a man aged 18 to 35 with glioma. The CDR3 coding sequence is TGTGCCAGTAGGACGAATTGGGGTAGGGGGAACACTGAAGCTTTCTTT. This gives the protein CASRTNWGRGNTEAFF.